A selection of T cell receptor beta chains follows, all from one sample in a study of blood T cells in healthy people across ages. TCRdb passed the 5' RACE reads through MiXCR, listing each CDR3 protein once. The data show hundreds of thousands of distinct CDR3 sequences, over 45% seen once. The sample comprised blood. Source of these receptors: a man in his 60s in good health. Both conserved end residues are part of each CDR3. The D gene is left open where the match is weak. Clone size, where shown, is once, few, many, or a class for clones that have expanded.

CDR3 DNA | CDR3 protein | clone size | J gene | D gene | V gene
TGCGCCAGCAGTCAGGGGGGGTGGGAAAACACTGAAGCTTTCTTT | CASSQGGWENTEAFF | - | TRBJ1-1 | TRBD1 | TRBV10-2
TGTGCCAGCAGCCAAGATTATCGGGGTTCCAAAAACATTCAGTACTTC | CASSQDYRGSKNIQYF | many | TRBJ2-4 | - | TRBV4-2
TGTGCCAGCAGCACCCTTGGGGACAGGGGGAGAGATGGCTACACCTTC | CASSTLGDRGRDGYTF | few | TRBJ1-2 | TRBD1 | TRBV7-2
TGTGCCAGCTCACCAGGGCAGGGGATCTCCTACGAGCAGTACTTC | CASSPGQGISYEQYF | many | TRBJ2-7 | - | TRBV18
TGTGCCAGTAGTAAGTCTGGGCGGGGTGTAAATGAGCAGTTCTTC | CASSKSGRGVNEQFF | - | TRBJ2-1 | - | TRBV19
TGTGCCAGCAGTGAAGCACCGTGGAGCTACGAGCAGTACTTC | CASSEAPWSYEQYF | - | TRBJ2-7 | - | TRBV25-1
TGCGCCAGCAGCCCAGGACTAGCGGGGTATCCGAACTCCTACGAGCAGTACTTC | CASSPGLAGYPNSYEQYF | - | TRBJ2-7 | TRBD2 | TRBV5-1
TGTGCCAGCAGCTTGGGAGGACCCGGGTGTAAGCAGTACTTC | CASSLGGPGCKQYF | many | TRBJ2-7 | - | TRBV5-5
TGCGCCAGCACCGGGACAGGGGACACCGGGGAGCTGTTTTTT | CASTGTGDTGELFF | - | TRBJ2-2 | TRBD1 | TRBV5-1
TGTGCCAGCAGCCAATCGACAGCGAAGAATGAGCAGTTCTTC | CASSQSTAKNEQFF | - | TRBJ2-1 | - | TRBV3-1
TGTGCCAGCAGCTTAGAGCCCAGGGGAGGGTTCTTC | CASSLEPRGGFF | few | TRBJ2-1 | - | TRBV11-2
TGCGCCAGCAGCTTGACGGCTAGCGGGGGGGCCCTTTACAATGAGCAGTTCTTC | CASSLTASGGALYNEQFF | - | TRBJ2-1 | TRBD2 | TRBV5-1
TGTGCCAGCAGCGTAGTGGCGGTCCCGGATACGCAGTATTTT | CASSVVAVPDTQYF | - | TRBJ2-3 | - | TRBV9
TGTGCCAGCAGTAGAGGGACAGGGGAGACCCAGTACTTC | CASSRGTGETQYF | - | TRBJ2-5 | TRBD1 | TRBV13
TGTGCCAGCTCCCCGTGGGAGGTCACAGATACGCAGTATTTT | CASSPWEVTDTQYF | few | TRBJ2-3 | - | TRBV5-5
TGCAGCGTTGTTTCGGGACAGGGCACAGATACGCAGTATTTT | CSVVSGQGTDTQYF | - | TRBJ2-3 | TRBD1 | TRBV29-1
TGCAGTGCCTCGACAGGGATATCCTACAATGAGCAGTTCTTC | CSASTGISYNEQFF | once | TRBJ2-1 | TRBD1 | TRBV20-1
TGTGCCAGCAGCCCCCGGGACGGCCAGAATGAAAAACTGTTTTTT | CASSPRDGQNEKLFF | - | TRBJ1-4 | - | TRBV3-1
TGCAGTGCTCCGGGTATCAGCTCCTACGAGCAGTACTTC | CSAPGISSYEQYF | - | TRBJ2-7 | - | TRBV20-1
TGTGCCAGCAGTCGCGCGGGTGTCGAGGGCCACGAGCAGTACTTC | CASSRAGVEGHEQYF | - | TRBJ2-7 | - | TRBV6-2/TRBV6-3
TGTGCCAGCAGAAAAGAGAGTACAGGGGCCAACGTCCTGACTTTC | CASRKESTGANVLTF | - | TRBJ2-6 | - | TRBV2
TGTGCCAGCAGCTTACTACGGGGAGACACCTACAATGAGCAGTTCTTC | CASSLLRGDTYNEQFF | many | TRBJ2-1 | - | TRBV7-2
TGCGCCAGCAGCTTCCCGGCAGGGGAGACCCAGTACTTC | CASSFPAGETQYF | - | TRBJ2-5 | - | TRBV5-1
TGTGCCCGGAGCACGGAGACCCAGTACTTC | CARSTETQYF | - | TRBJ2-5 | - | TRBV30
TGTGTCAGCAGCCCCGACAGGATATACGATGAGCAGTTCTTC | CVSSPDRIYDEQFF | - | TRBJ2-1 | - | TRBV9
TGCAGTGCGGCGGGACACCGGCTATATGGCTACACCTTC | CSAAGHRLYGYTF | - | TRBJ1-2 | - | TRBV20-1
TGTGCCAGCAGCTATGTCGGGCGGCAAGCTGAAGATACGCAGTATTTT | CASSYVGRQAEDTQYF | - | TRBJ2-3 | - | TRBV5-6
TGTGCCTGGAGCGCCGGGGGAACAGAGACCCAGTACTTC | CAWSAGGTETQYF | once | TRBJ2-5 | - | TRBV30
TGTGCCAGCAGCCGCATTAGAACGGAGACCCAGTACTTC | CASSRIRTETQYF | - | TRBJ2-5 | - | TRBV12-3/TRBV12-4
TGTGCCAGCAGCTTAGTCGCGGCCTCCACAGATACGCAGTATTTT | CASSLVAASTDTQYF | - | TRBJ2-3 | - | TRBV7-2
TGTGCCAGCAGAACCGGGACTAACGACTCCTACGAGCAGTACTTC | CASRTGTNDSYEQYF | few | TRBJ2-7 | TRBD2 | TRBV27
TGTGGCAGCAGCGAAAGACCGGGACTAGCGAATGAGCAGTTCTTC | CGSSERPGLANEQFF | - | TRBJ2-1 | TRBD2 | TRBV9
TGTGCCAGCTCACCGGGCGGGAGGGACAATGAGCAGTTCTTC | CASSPGGRDNEQFF | few | TRBJ2-1 | TRBD2 | TRBV18
TGTGCCAGCAGCGACTCCTACGAGCAGTACTTC | CASSDSYEQYF | many | TRBJ2-7 | - | TRBV7-6
TGTGCCAGCAGTCCGTTAATAAGGGGAAATTCACCCCTCCACTTT | CASSPLIRGNSPLHF | - | TRBJ1-6 | - | TRBV12-3/TRBV12-4
TGTGCCATCAGCCCGCCGGGGAGGGCGAAGGATGAGCAGTTCTTC | CAISPPGRAKDEQFF | few | TRBJ2-1 | TRBD2 | TRBV10-3
TGCGGCGTTGAGGGACAGGGGCTTGGCTACACCTTC | CGVEGQGLGYTF | few | TRBJ1-2 | TRBD1 | TRBV29-1
TGTGCCAGCAGCCTCTTACCAGGGGCGGGAGGAAGTCGGTACGAGCAGTACTTC | CASSLLPGAGGSRYEQYF | once | TRBJ2-7 | TRBD2 | TRBV14
TGTGCCATCAGTGACGGTCCTAAAGGGGGGTGGCTCTACAATGAGCAGTTCTTC | CAISDGPKGGWLYNEQFF | - | TRBJ2-1 | - | TRBV10-3
TGTGCCAGCAGTTCTTTGGGCACAGATACGCAGTATTTT | CASSSLGTDTQYF | - | TRBJ2-3 | - | TRBV7-3
TGTGCCAGCAGTCCCCGAGGGACAGGGGGCGTGGGCTACACCTTC | CASSPRGTGGVGYTF | - | TRBJ1-2 | TRBD1 | TRBV27
TGTGCCAGCAGCTGGACCGGGACTAGCGGGGCGGATGAGCAGTTCTTC | CASSWTGTSGADEQFF | - | TRBJ2-1 | TRBD2 | TRBV7-6
TGTGCCAGCAGGGAGGGGGTTTCACCCCTCCACTTT | CASREGVSPLHF | - | TRBJ1-6 | - | TRBV7-9
TGCGCCAGCAGCCCGTACAGGGGGCTAGGGGCCAACGTCCTGACTTTC | CASSPYRGLGANVLTF | - | TRBJ2-6 | TRBD1 | TRBV4-3
TGTGCCAGCAGCCAAAGCGAGGAGCAGTACTTC | CASSQSEEQYF | - | TRBJ2-7 | - | TRBV3-1
TGTGCCAGCAGCCAAGATTTAGGTTGGGGGCAGTACTTC | CASSQDLGWGQYF | - | TRBJ2-5 | - | TRBV4-2
TGTGCCAGCAGCCCCGGGACAGCCTACTACGAGCAGTACTTC | CASSPGTAYYEQYF | few | TRBJ2-7 | TRBD1 | TRBV7-6
TGTGCCAGCTCTCAGCAGAAGGGGCTCTACGAGCAGTACTTC | CASSQQKGLYEQYF | - | TRBJ2-7 | - | TRBV3-1
TGCGCCAGCAGAGATGACTGGGTAAAAGCGGGGGGCGGGGATGAGCAGTTCTTC | CASRDDWVKAGGGDEQFF | - | TRBJ2-1 | TRBD2 | TRBV10-2
TGTGCCTGGAGTAAGGAAAGCTCCTATAATTCACCCCTCCACTTT | CAWSKESSYNSPLHF | - | TRBJ1-6 | - | TRBV30
TGTGCCAGCAGCCAAGAACTCGTTAAGGGGCAGTTCTTC | CASSQELVKGQFF | few | TRBJ2-1 | - | TRBV14
TGTGTCACCAGCAGAGACCCCCCGACAGGGACGAATCAGCCCCAGCATTTT | CVTSRDPPTGTNQPQHF | once | TRBJ1-5 | TRBD1 | TRBV15
TGTGCCAGCAGCCCCTGGGGTAATGAGCAGTTCTTC | CASSPWGNEQFF | many | TRBJ2-1 | - | TRBV12-3/TRBV12-4
TGTGCCAGCAGCTCGGACCCGGCCGGGGGAGTCTATGGCTACACCTTC | CASSSDPAGGVYGYTF | - | TRBJ1-2 | - | TRBV5-6
TGTGCCAGCAGCTTATCCAGCGGGGGGGCCGATGAGCAGTTCTTC | CASSLSSGGADEQFF | - | TRBJ2-1 | TRBD2 | TRBV7-6
TGCAGTGGGCGGCGGGAGGCCCTCTACAATGAGCAGTTCTTC | CSGRREALYNEQFF | - | TRBJ2-1 | TRBD2 | TRBV20-1
TGTGCCAGCAGCTTTATTAGCGGGGGGGCTGATACGCAGTATTTT | CASSFISGGADTQYF | few | TRBJ2-3 | TRBD2 | TRBV7-8
TGTGCCAGCAACAGGGATAGCAATCAGCCCCAGCATTTT | CASNRDSNQPQHF | - | TRBJ1-5 | - | TRBV28